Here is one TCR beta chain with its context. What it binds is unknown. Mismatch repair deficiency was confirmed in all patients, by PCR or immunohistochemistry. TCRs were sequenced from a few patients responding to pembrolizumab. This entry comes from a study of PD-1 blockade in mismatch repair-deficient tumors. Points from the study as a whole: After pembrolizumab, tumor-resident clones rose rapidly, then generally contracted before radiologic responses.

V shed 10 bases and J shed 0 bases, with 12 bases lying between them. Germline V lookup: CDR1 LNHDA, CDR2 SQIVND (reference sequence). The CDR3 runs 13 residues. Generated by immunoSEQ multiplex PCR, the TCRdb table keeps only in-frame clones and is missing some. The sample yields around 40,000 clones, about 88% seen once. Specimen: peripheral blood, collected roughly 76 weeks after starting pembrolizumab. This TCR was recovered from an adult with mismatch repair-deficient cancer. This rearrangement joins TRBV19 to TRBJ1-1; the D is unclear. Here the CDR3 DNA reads TGTGCCACCGATCGGCATATGAACACTGAAGCTTTCTTT. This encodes CATDRHMNTEAFF.